This T cell receptor beta chain comes out of a study of blood T cell repertoires in COVID-19. Study-wide context: COVID-19 samples from acute and convalescent phases originated in the United States, Italy and Spain.

CDR1 GTSNPN and CDR2 SVGIG come from the germline V gene (reference sequence). This CDR3 region has 13 residues. Trimming pared 1 base from V and 3 bases from J, leaving 9 bases between. Sequencing was performed with immunoSEQ multiplex PCR; in TCRdb, only in-frame clones are kept and a portion is missing. The sample lists about 280,000 clones; 85% were seen once. Cohort 3 recovery required two negative PCRs, clearance, or symptom resolution. Specimen: PBMCs or T cells enriched from blood (not recorded which). The chain combines TRBV30 with TRBJ1-2, with D unclear. The sequence was collected from a woman in her fifties or sixties who had recovered from COVID-19. The CDR3 reads CAWSDSFYYGYTF. CDR3 coding DNA: TGTGCCTGGAGTGACAGTTTTTACTATGGCTACACCTTC.